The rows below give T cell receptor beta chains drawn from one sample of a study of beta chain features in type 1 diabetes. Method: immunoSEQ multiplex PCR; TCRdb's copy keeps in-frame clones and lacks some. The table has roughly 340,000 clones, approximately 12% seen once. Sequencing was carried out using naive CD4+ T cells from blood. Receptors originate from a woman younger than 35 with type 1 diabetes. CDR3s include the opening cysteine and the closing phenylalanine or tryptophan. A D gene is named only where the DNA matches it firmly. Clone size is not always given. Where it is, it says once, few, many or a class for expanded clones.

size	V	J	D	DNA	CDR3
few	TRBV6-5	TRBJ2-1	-	TGTGCCAGCAGTTATTCGGCGGGATTTTCTTGGAATGAGCAGTTCTTC	CASSYSAGFSWNEQFF
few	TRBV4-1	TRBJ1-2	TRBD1	TGCGCCAGCAGCCAAGCCACCGACAGGGGAGGTTACGGCTACACCTTC	CASSQATDRGGYGYTF
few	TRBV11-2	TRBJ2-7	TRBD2	TGTGCCAGCACGCCAACTAGCGGGGCCGCCTCCTACGAGCAGTACTTC	CASTPTSGAASYEQYF
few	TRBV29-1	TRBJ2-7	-	TGCAGCGTGAGCGAAGGGGCAGGGGTCAGGTACGAGCAGTACTTC	CSVSEGAGVRYEQYF
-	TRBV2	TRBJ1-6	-	TGTGCCAGCAGTGATAGACGGATGGGCCCCCTCCACTTT	CASSDRRMGPLHF
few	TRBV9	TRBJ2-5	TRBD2	TGTGCCAGCAGCAAGGCCGGGACTAGCGGCCAAGAGACCCAGTACTTC	CASSKAGTSGQETQYF
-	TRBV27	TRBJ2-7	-	TGTGCCAGCAGTTTCCTCCTGACTAGGACCTACGAGCAGTACTTC	CASSFLLTRTYEQYF
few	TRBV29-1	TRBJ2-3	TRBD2	TGCAGCGGGGAACGGGGACTAGCGGGAGTCGGGGGCACAGATACGCAGTATTTT	CSGERGLAGVGGTDTQYF
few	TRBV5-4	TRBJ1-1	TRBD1	TGTGCCAGCAGCTTGGGGGCAGGGGGCTCTAGGACTGAAGCTTTCTTT	CASSLGAGGSRTEAFF
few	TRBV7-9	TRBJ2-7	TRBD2	TGTGCCAGCAGCCCGGGACTAGCGGGAGAATCCTACGAGCAGTACTTC	CASSPGLAGESYEQYF
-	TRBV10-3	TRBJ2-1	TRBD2	TGTGCCATCAACACGGCGGGGGGGTCCCATGAGCAGTTCTTC	CAINTAGGSHEQFF
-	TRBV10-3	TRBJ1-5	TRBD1	TGTGCCATCAGTCGAGGGGACAGGGGAGGGGATCAGCCCCAGCATTTT	CAISRGDRGGDQPQHF
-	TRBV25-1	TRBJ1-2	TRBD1	TGTGCCAGCAGTGACGGACAGGGTGACTATGGCTACACCTTC	CASSDGQGDYGYTF
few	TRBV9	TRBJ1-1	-	TGTGCCAGCAGCGCCAGGATGAACACTGAAGCTTTCTTT	CASSARMNTEAFF
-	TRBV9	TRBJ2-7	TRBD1	TGTGCCAGCAGCGTAGGGGGACAGGGGTGGTACGAGCAGTACTTC	CASSVGGQGWYEQYF
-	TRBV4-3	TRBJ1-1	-	TGCGCCAGCAGCCCCGTTGGCGGGCTCACTGAAGCTTTCTTT	CASSPVGGLTEAFF
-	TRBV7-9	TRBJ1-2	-	TGTGCCAGCAGCACGTCAGGGATCTATGGCTACACCTTC	CASSTSGIYGYTF
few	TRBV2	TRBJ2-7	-	TGTGCCACCCCGCGGCGGGGGCAATCCGAGCAGTACTTC	CATPRRGQSEQYF
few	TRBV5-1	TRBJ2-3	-	TGCGCCAGCAGCCTCTTCGTTGATACGCAGTATTTT	CASSLFVDTQYF
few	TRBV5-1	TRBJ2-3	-	TGCGCCAGCAGCTTGGAGGGGAATACGCAGTATTTT	CASSLEGNTQYF
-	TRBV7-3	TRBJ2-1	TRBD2	TGTGCCAGCAGCCCCGGGACTAGGGCCACTGAGCAGTTCTTC	CASSPGTRATEQFF
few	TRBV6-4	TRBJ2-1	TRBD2	TGTGCCAGCGGACCACTAGCGGGAGCCCACAATGAGCAGTTCTTC	CASGPLAGAHNEQFF
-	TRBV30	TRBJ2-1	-	TGTGCCTGGAGTCCTTACAATGAGCAGTTCTTC	CAWSPYNEQFF
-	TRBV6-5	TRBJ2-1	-	TGTGCCTCTCAGACAGATCACAATGAGCAGTTCTTC	CASQTDHNEQFF
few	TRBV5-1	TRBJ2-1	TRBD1	TGCGCCAGCAGCGCGGGACAGGGGGCTCACAATGAGCAGTTCTTC	CASSAGQGAHNEQFF
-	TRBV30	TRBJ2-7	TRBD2	TGTGCCTGGAGTGTCCCGGCTAGCGGGATCGGGGGCAGCGAGCAGTACTTC	CAWSVPASGIGGSEQYF
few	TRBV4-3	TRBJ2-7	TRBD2	TGCGCCAGCAGCCACAGGAGCGGGGGATACTCCTACGAGCAGTACTTC	CASSHRSGGYSYEQYF
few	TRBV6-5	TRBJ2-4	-	TGTGCCAGCCGATCATCAGGGAACATTCAGTACTTC	CASRSSGNIQYF
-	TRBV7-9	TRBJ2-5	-	TGTGCCAGCAGCTTAGCTGGCCCGGGAGCTTTAGAGACCCAGTACTTC	CASSLAGPGALETQYF
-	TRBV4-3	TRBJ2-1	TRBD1	TGCGCCAGCAGCCACGGACAGGGTGCGTTCTTC	CASSHGQGAFF
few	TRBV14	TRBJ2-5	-	TGTGCCAGCAGCCCCCCCGGGGGGCGCGTGGAGACCCAGTACTTC	CASSPPGGRVETQYF
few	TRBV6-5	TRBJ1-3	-	TGTGCCAGCAGTAGGACAGCTGGAAACACCATATATTTT	CASSRTAGNTIYF
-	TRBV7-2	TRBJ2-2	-	TGTGCCAGCAGCTTAGAAGGCCGGGTTGGTACCGGGGAGCTGTTTTTT	CASSLEGRVGTGELFF
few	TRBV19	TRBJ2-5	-	TGTGCCAGTAGTATCGGAGTGGAGACCCAGTACTTC	CASSIGVETQYF
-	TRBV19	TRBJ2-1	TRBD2	TGTGCCAGTAGTCTCCGACTAGCTGAGCAGTTCTTC	CASSLRLAEQFF
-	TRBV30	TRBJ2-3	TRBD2	TGTGCCTGGAGTGTAGCGGGAGGAGATACGCAGTATTTT	CAWSVAGGDTQYF
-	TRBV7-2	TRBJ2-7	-	TGTGCCAGCAGCTTTCTGACAGCCCTAGACTACGAGCAGTACTTC	CASSFLTALDYEQYF
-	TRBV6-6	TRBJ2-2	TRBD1	TGTGCCAGCAGTCAGGGAAAGCCCGACAGGGTGATTTTT	CASSQGKPDRVIF
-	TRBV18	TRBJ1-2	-	TGTGCCAGCTCCCTTCAGACAGAGACTAACTATGGCTACACCTTC	CASSLQTETNYGYTF
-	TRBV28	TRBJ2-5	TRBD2	TGTGCCAGCAGCGGGATAGCGGGAGGGGAAGAGACCCAGTACTTC	CASSGIAGGEETQYF
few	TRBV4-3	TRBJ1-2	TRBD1	TGCGCCAGCAGCCAAGAATCCGGACAGGGGGACCTTATCACCTTC	CASSQESGQGDLITF
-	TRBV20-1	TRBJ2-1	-	TGCAGTGCTAGTTTCGATGAGCAGTTCTTC	CSASFDEQFF
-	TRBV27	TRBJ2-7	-	TGTGCCAGCAGCCGATCGGGGAGCTCCTACGAGCAGTACTTC	CASSRSGSSYEQYF
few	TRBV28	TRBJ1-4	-	TGTGCCAGCAGCCCAGTGGCCTCAACTAATGAAAAACTGTTTTTT	CASSPVASTNEKLFF
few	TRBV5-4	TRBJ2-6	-	TGTGCCAGCAGCTCCGACGGGGGCTCTGGGGCCAACGTCCTGACTTTC	CASSSDGGSGANVLTF
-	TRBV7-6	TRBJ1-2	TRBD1	TGTGCCAGCAGCTCAAGACAGGGCATTGATGGCTACACCTTC	CASSSRQGIDGYTF
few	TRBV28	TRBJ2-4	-	TGTGCCAGCAGTCCCTCCCTAGCCAAAAACATTCAGTACTTC	CASSPSLAKNIQYF